What follows describes a single T cell receptor (beta chain). Its antigen remains unknown. The entry originates in a study of PD-1 blockade in classical Hodgkin lymphoma. Regarding the study as a whole: TCR diversity at baseline was reported to be reduced in newly diagnosed patients relative to healthy donors.

The time point denotes: cycle 4 day 1 (C4D1), after 6 weeks of nivolumab. Every patient had relapsed following autologous stem cell transplantation, and cohorts differed in brentuximab vedotin exposure. Assay used: immunoSEQ multiplex PCR; TCRdb lists only in-frame clones, some missing. The sample lists about 90,000 clones, 75% to 85% occurring once. Trimming at V came to 5 bases and at J to 6 bases, leaving 10 bases not matched to a gene. CDR1 and CDR2 from the germline V gene are SGHNT and YENEEA. This CDR3 is 15 amino acids long. The sequence was collected from a human donor with classical Hodgkin lymphoma. The material sequenced was peripheral blood mononuclear cells (PBMCs), taken before the fourth cycle of nivolumab. The V gene is TRBV11-3, the J gene TRBJ2-1, with 7 bases aligning to TRBD2. The DNA for the CDR3 is TGTGCCAGCAGCACCTTGGCGGGAGTTGGCAATGAGCAGTTCTTC. This translates into CASSTLAGVGNEQFF.